This TCR beta chain was recorded in a study of beta chain features in type 1 diabetes. Study findings and constraints: Within each of all four CD4+ subsets, Type 1 diabetes patients had TCRB CDR3s that were moderately but significantly shorter.

Based on CD45RO/CCR7/CD25/CD127/CD95/CD27, CD4+ regulatory, stem cell-like memory, naive and central memory cells were sorted. Trimming at V came to 5 bases and at J to 3 bases, leaving 8 bases not matched to a gene. The CDR3 consists of 16 residues. CDR1 is LGHNA, CDR2 YNFKEQ, per germline. Reverse transcribing all isolated RNA meant expressed TCRB transcripts were sequenced. TCRdb keeps only in-frame clones here, not all; method: immunoSEQ multiplex PCR. There are about 710,000 clones in the sample; about an eighth occur only once, and 0.035% to 0.045% lies in the top ten. A word on this clone: The target antigen is unknown.

The chain uses TRBV4-2 and TRBJ2-3; TRBD2 agrees at 10 bases. The sequence derives from a man younger than 35 with type 1 diabetes. Sequencing was done on a sample of naive CD4+ T cells from blood. CDR3 bases: TGTGCCAGCAGCGATTTAGCGGGGGGTAAGACAGATACGCAGTATTTT. This codes for CASSDLAGGKTDTQYF.